This section outlines one T cell receptor beta chain sequence together with its context. The record originates from a study of blood T cells in healthy people across ages. Approximately 9 milliliters of peripheral blood were drawn from each donor into EDTA-treated tubes. Deletions cut 4 bases from V and 4 bases from J, with 7 bases between. There are 13 residues in the CDR3. The germline V gene encodes CDR1 MNHEY and CDR2 SMNVEV (reference sequence). A second PCR, run for about 6 to 11 cycles, used a sample-barcoded 5' primer plus a J-beta primer mix. Each CDR3 protein gets one entry after TCRdb re-called the 5' RACE reads with MiXCR. The repertoire holds fewer than 1,000,000 distinct CDR3 sequences, with around 50% as singletons.

Sequencing used blood. The sequence was obtained from a man aged 80 or over in good health. The chain is built from TRBV27 and TRBJ2-2; D is unresolved. CDR3 nucleotide sequence: TGTGCCAGCAGTTCCTTCACCACCGGGGAGCTGTTTTTT. It codes for CASSSFTTGELFF.